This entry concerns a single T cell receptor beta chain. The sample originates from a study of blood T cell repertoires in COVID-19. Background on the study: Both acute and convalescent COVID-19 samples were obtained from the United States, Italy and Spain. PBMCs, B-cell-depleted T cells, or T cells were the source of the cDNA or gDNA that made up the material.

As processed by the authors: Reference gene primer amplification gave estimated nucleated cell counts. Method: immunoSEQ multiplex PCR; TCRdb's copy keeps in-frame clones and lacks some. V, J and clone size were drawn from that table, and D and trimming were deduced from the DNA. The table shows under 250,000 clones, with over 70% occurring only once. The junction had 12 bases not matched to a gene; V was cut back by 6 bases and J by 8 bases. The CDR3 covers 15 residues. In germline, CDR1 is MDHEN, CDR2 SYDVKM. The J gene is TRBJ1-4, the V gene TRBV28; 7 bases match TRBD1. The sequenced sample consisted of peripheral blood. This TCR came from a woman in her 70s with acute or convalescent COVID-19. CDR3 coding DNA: TGTGCCAGCAGGCCCGGGACAGCACTTAGGGAAAAACTGTTTTTT. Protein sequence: CASRPGTALREKLFF.